Presented here are 9 T cell receptor beta chains from one specimen sequenced in a study of blood T cell repertoires in COVID-19. The assay was immunoSEQ multiplex PCR, and TCRdb's table has in-frame clones only and misses some. This table has roughly 400,000 clones, about 88% appearing once. Material: PBMCs or T cells enriched from blood (not recorded which). The receptors were gathered from a woman between 18 and 30 years old who had been exposed to COVID-19.

The V gene is TRBV18, the J gene TRBJ2-1; 8 bases align to TRBD2. CDR1 and CDR2 (germline): KGHSH, LQKENI. The CDR3 has 15 residues. V lost 3 bases and J lost 6; bases outside the gene matches: 7. CDR3 loop: CASSPAGGLGNEQFF. The CDR3, as DNA: TGTGCCAGCTCACCCGCGGGGGGCCTTGGCAATGAGCAGTTCTTC.

The V call is TRBV27, the J call TRBJ2-1; maybe TRBD1 (6 bases). The germline V gene has CDR1 MNHEY and CDR2 SMNVEV (reference sequence). CDR3 length equals 16 residues. The germline V and J ends were trimmed by 5 bases and 1 base, with 15 bases remaining between them. For the CDR3, the DNA is TGTGCCAGCAGTCCCCAACAGGGCTTATCCTACAATGAGCAGTTCTTC. It translates to CASSPQQGLSYNEQFF.

The CDR3 is CASSLIPGQNYEQYF. CDR3 in DNA: TGTGCCAGCAGTTTAATTCCGGGACAGAACTACGAGCAGTACTTC. V usage is TRBV28 and J usage is TRBJ2-7; 7 bases are shared with TRBD1. The CDR3 sequence is 15 residues long. Germline V gene sequence: CDR1 MDHEN, CDR2 SYDVKM. Trimming took 2 bases from V and 3 from J; bases not matched to a gene: 7. The entire variable domain, with the rest obtained from reference TRBV28 and TRBJ2-7, is as follows: DVKVTQSSRYLVKRTGEKVFLECVQDMDHENMFWYRQDPGLGLRLIYFSYDVKMKEKGDIPEGYSVSREKKERFSLILESASTNQTSMYLCASSLIPGQNYEQYFGPGTRLTVT.

The rearrangement links TRBV5-6 to TRBJ1-5; tentatively, D is TRBD1 (6 bases). Trimming stripped 0 bases from V and 4 bases from J, with 11 bases between. Germline V gene lookup returns CDR1 SGHDT and CDR2 YYEEEE. The CDR3 is 15 residues long. CDR3 bases: TGTGCCAGCAGCTTGGGGACAGAAACTAATCAGCCCCAGCATTTT. This codes for CASSLGTETNQPQHF.

V usage is TRBV7-6 and J usage is TRBJ2-1, with TRBD2 matching 7 bases. The CDR3 runs 16 residues. With 4 bases clipped from V and 0 bases from J, the junction kept 6 bases outside the gene matches. In germline, CDR1 is SGHVS, CDR2 FNYEAQ. CDR3 sequence: CASSSRAGSSYNEQFF. For the CDR3, the DNA is TGTGCCAGCAGCTCCCGAGCGGGGAGCTCCTACAATGAGCAGTTCTTC.

This clone was detected only once. The chain has TRBV13 and TRBJ2-2, with TRBD2 matching over 7 bases. CDR1 and CDR2 (germline): PRHDT, FYEKMQ (reference sequence). The CDR3 totals 17 residues. The V gene end was trimmed by 1 base and the J gene end by 1 base; junction bases not matched to a gene: 6. The CDR3 protein is CASSLVSGGENTGELFF. The DNA of the CDR3 is TGTGCCAGCAGCTTAGTTTCGGGAGGAGAGAACACCGGGGAGCTGTTTTTT. The whole variable domain, filled in from reference TRBV13 and TRBJ2-2, reads AAGVIQSPRHLIKEKRETATLKCYPIPRHDTVYWYQQGPGQDPQFLISFYEKMQSDKGSIPDRFSAQQFSDYHSELNMSSLELGDSALYFCASSLVSGGENTGELFFGEGSRLTVL.

The J gene is TRBJ2-5, the V gene TRBV5-1; perhaps TRBD1 as D (5 bases). Trimming left V 2 bases short and J 2 bases short, with 16 bases between. The CDR3 loop spans 16 amino acids. The V gene's germline CDR1 is SGHRS and CDR2 YFSETQ. The CDR3 DNA reads TGCGCCAGCAGCTTCGCGACGCAGGGCCATCAAGAGACCCAGTACTTC. This translates into CASSFATQGHQETQYF.

The table lists this clone with a few counts. The V call is TRBV18, the J call TRBJ1-1, with TRBD1 as a possible D gene (5 bases). This CDR3 contains 15 residues. Germline CDR1 KGHSH, CDR2 LQKENI. V lost 1 base and J lost 0, with 9 bases in between. In DNA form, the CDR3 reads TGTGCCAGCTCACCACTACAGGAGATGAACACTGAAGCTTTCTTT. As protein: CASSPLQEMNTEAFF. Full variable domain (remainder filled in from reference TRBV18 and TRBJ1-1): NAGVMQNPRHLVRRRGQEARLRCSPMKGHSHVYWYRQLPEEGLKFMVYLQKENIIDESGMPKERFSAEFPKEGPSILRIQQVVRGDSAAYFCASSPLQEMNTEAFFGQGTRLTVV.

This clone was found once. The chain joins TRBV28 to TRBJ1-5, with no clear D. Germline loops: CDR1 MDHEN, CDR2 SYDVKM. CDR3 size: 16 residues. V lost 1 base to trimming and J lost 2 bases, with 12 bases between them. The CDR3 DNA sequence: TGTGCCAGCAGTTTATTGTGGCGCGCGGGCAATCAGCCCCAGCATTTT. It yields the protein CASSLLWRAGNQPQHF.